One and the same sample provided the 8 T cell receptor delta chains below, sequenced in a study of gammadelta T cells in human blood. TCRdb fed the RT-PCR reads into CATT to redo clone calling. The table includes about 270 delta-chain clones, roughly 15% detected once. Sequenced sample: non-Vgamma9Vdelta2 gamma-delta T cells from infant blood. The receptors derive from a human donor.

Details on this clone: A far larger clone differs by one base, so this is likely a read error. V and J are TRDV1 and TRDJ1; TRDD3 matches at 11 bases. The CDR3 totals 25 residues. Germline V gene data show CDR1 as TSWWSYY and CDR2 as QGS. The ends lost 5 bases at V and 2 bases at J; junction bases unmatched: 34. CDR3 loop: CALGKGLYWGITGTPIKPWTDKLIF. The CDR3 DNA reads TGTGCTCTTGGGAAAGGTCTGTACTGGGGGATAACGGGTACACCGATAAAGCCCTGGACCGATAAACTCATCTTT.

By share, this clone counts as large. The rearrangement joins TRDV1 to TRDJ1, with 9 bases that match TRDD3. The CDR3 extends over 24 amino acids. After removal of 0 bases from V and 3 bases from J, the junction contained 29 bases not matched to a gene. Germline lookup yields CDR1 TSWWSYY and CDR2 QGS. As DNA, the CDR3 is TGTGCTCTTGGGGAACTACCCCGGACCTACGGGAGAACTGGGGGAGAGGGGGAATCCGATAAACTCATCTTT. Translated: CALGELPRTYGRTGGEGESDKLIF.

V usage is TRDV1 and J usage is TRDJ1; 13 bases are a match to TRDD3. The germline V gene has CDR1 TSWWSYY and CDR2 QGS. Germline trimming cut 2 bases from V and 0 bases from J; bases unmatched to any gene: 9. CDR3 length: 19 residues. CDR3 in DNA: TGTGCTCTTGGGGAATGGACTGGGGGATACGAGGGGTACACCGATAAACTCATCTTT. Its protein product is CALGEWTGGYEGYTDKLIF.

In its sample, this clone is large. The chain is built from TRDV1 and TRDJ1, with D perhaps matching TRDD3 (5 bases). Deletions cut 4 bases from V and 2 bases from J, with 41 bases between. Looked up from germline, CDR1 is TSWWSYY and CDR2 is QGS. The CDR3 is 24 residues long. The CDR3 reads CALGVHHPRAPVRGAIRETDKLIF. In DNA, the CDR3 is TGTGCTCTTGGGGTTCACCACCCCAGGGCCCCGGTTAGAGGGGCTATACGCGAGACCGATAAACTCATCTTT.

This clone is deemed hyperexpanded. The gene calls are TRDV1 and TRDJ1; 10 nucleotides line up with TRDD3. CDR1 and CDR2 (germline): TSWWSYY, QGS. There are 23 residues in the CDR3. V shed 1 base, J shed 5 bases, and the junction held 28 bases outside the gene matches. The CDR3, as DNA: TGTGCTCTTGGGGAACCCCTCTCGGGCCCTACGCACTGGGGGATCGATGAGGGGGATAAACTCATCTTT. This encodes CALGEPLSGPTHWGIDEGDKLIF.

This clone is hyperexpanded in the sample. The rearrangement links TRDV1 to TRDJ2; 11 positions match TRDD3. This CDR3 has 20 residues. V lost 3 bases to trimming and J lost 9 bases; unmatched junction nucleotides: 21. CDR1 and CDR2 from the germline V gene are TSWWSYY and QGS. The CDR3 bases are TGTGCTCTTGGGGACACCTTCCTCCTCTACGGTGGGGGATACGCGTCACAACTCTTCTTT. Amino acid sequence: CALGDTFLLYGGGYASQLFF.

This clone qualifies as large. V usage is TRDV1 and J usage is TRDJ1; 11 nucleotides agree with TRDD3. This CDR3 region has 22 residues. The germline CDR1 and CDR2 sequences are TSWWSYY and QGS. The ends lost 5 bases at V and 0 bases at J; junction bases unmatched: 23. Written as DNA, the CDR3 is TGTGCTCTTGGGAAACGCCTCCCGGTATACTGGGGGATAGGGGGGTACACCGATAAACTCATCTTT. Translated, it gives CALGKRLPVYWGIGGYTDKLIF.

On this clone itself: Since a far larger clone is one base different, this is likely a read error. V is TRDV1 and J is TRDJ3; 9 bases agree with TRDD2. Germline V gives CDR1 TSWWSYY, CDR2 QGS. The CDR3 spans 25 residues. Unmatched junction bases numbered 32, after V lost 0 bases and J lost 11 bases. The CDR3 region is CALGELSRRKTFLQVDTFWSRQMFF. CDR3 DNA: TGTGCTCTTGGGGAACTTTCTCGCCGAAAAACCTTCCTACAGGTGGATACGTTTTGGTCCCGACAGATGTTTTTC.